Presented here are 14 T cell receptor beta chains from one specimen sequenced in a study of T cells in women clearing cervical HPV infection. TCRdb's copy holds only in-frame clones and misses some; the assay was immunoSEQ multiplex PCR. In total, the table holds about 48,000 clones. The sample consisted of blood buffy coat. The origin of the receptors is a woman aged 18 to 75 with a cervical HPV16 infection that either progressed to CIN3+ or cleared (not recorded which).

As for this clone: The read is 3 residues too short to cover the CDR3 end, so that end is filled in from the germline J gene. The rearrangement links TRBV7-2 to TRBJ2-3; the D gene is possibly TRBD2 (5 bases). This CDR3 spans 15 amino acids. Trimming took 0 bases from V and 1 from J, leaving 8 bases between them. Germline CDR1 is SGHTA and CDR2 is FQGNSA. CDR3 DNA (partial): TGTGCCAGCAGCTTAGCCAGAGCGGGCACAGATACG. This gives the protein CASSLARAGTDT. The CDR3 in its entirety is CASSLARAGTDTQYF.

In the case of this clone: Read sequence stops 3 residues before the CDR3 end, and the germline J gene provides the missing end. The V gene is TRBV14, the J gene TRBJ2-7, with TRBD2 identical over 9 bases. Trimming took 4 bases from V and 6 from J; bases not matched to a gene: 7. The V gene's germline CDR1 is SGHDN and CDR2 FVKESK. The length of the CDR3 is 14 residues. The DNA read from the CDR3 is TGTGCCAGCAGCCCCCTAGCGGGACTCCGCGAG. Its translation is CASSPLAGLRE. The CDR3 in its entirety is CASSPLAGLREQYF. The whole variable domain, remainder taken from reference TRBV14 and TRBJ2-7, is EAGVTQFPSHSVIEKGQTVTLRCDPISGHDNLYWYRRVMGKEIKFLLHFVKESKQDESGMPNNRFLAERTGGTYSTLKVQPAELEDSGVYFCASSPLAGLREQYFGPGTRLTVT.

To note about this clone: From the germline J gene comes the end of the CDR3, since the read stops 3 residues before it. The chain joins TRBV20-1 to TRBJ1-5; D possibly corresponds to TRBD1 (5 bases). Germline V gene lookup returns CDR1 DFQATT and CDR2 SNEGSKA (reference sequence). The CDR3 is made up of 12 amino acids. V was shortened by 5 bases and J by 3 bases, with 8 bases between the two germline ends. The CDR3 bases that were read are TGCAGTGCTTCGGACATCAATCAGCCC. Translating gives CSASDINQP. The full CDR3 sequence reads CSASDINQPQHF.

For this clone: The read falls 3 residues short of the CDR3 end, and the missing part is taken from the germline J gene. The chain combines TRBV2 with TRBJ1-1, with D possibly being TRBD1 (5 bases). Between the trimmed V and J ends, which lost 4 bases and 1 base, there was a span of 10 bases. The CDR3 has 14 residues. Germline CDR1 is SNHLY and CDR2 is FYNNEI. The chain's CDR3 is CASSATASNTEAFF. The DNA read from the CDR3 is TGTGCCAGCAGTGCGACAGCTTCGAACACTGAA.

To note about this clone: The read gets to within 3 residues of the CDR3 end, and the germline J gene fills in the rest. J is TRBJ1-2 and V is TRBV19; 8 bases are shared with TRBD1. CDR3 length equals 14 residues. Germline V gene lookup returns CDR1 LNHDA and CDR2 SQIVND (reference sequence). V gave up 5 bases and J gave up 6 bases; unmatched junction bases: 8. The CDR3 reads CASSPNPDRDGYTF. Incomplete CDR3 DNA: TGTGCCAGTAGTCCAAACCCGGACAGGGATGGC. Based on the CDR3 plus reference TRBV19 and TRBJ1-2, the full variable domain is DGGITQSPKYLFRKEGQNVTLSCEQNLNHDAMYWYRQDPGQGLRLIYYSQIVNDFQKGDIAEGYSVSREKKESFPLTVTSAQKNPTAFYLCASSPNPDRDGYTFGSGTRLTVV.

Worth noting for this clone: The CDR3 end falls 3 residues outside the read, so it is completed with the germline J gene. The V gene is TRBV9, the J gene TRBJ1-1; tentatively, D is TRBD1 (5 bases). The CDR3 totals 15 residues. Germline V gene sequence: CDR1 SGDLS, CDR2 YYNGEE. V was pared by 4 bases and J by 3 bases, with 16 bases between. The part of the CDR3 DNA that was read is TGTGCCAGCAGCCACCCAGTCCAAGGGGACACTGAA. Translating it yields CASSHPVQGDTE. The CDR3 in full is CASSHPVQGDTEAFF. Using reference TRBV9 and TRBJ1-1 for the parts outside the CDR3, the full variable domain is DSGVTQTPKHLITATGQRVTLRCSPRSGDLSVYWYQQSLDQGLQFLIQYYNGEERAKGNILERFSAQQFPDLHSELNLSSLELGDSALYFCASSHPVQGDTEAFFGQGTRLTVV.

Turning to this clone: The read finishes 3 residues shy of the CDR3 end, and the germline J gene is used to complete it. The rearrangement links TRBV19 to TRBJ2-2; 7 nucleotides align to TRBD1. CDR1 and CDR2 (germline): LNHDA, SQIVND (reference sequence). The J segment lost 4 bases and the V segment lost 3 bases, leaving 8 bases of the junction unmatched. CDR3 size: 16 residues. CDR3 bases read: TGTGCCAGTAGTATCCGGACAGGACCTGCCACCGGGGAG. Translation: CASSIRTGPATGE. The full CDR3 sequence reads CASSIRTGPATGELFF.

As concerns this clone: The CDR3 end lies 3 residues beyond the end of the read and is filled in from the germline J gene. V usage is TRBV7-7 and J usage is TRBJ2-3; D is perhaps TRBD2 (5 bases). CDR3 length equals 13 residues. Germline loops: CDR1 SSHAT, CDR2 FNYEAQ (reference sequence). V shed 1 base and J shed 4 bases, with 6 bases lying between them. CDR3 region: CASSLVDSDTQYF. Incomplete CDR3 DNA: TGTGCCAGCAGCTTAGTGGACTCAGATACG.

Notes on this clone: The DNA ends 3 residues before the CDR3 does, and the rest of the CDR3 is filled in from the germline J gene. The chain links TRBV7-9 to TRBJ1-1; TRBD1 might be the D (6 bases). Trimming took off 5 bases at V and 1 base at J, with 8 bases between the two ends. This CDR3 region has 13 residues. CDR1 is SEHNR and CDR2 is FQNEAQ in the germline V gene (reference sequence). The DNA read from the CDR3 is TGTGCCAGCAGCCTGACAGGGAACACTGAA. Amino acid sequence: CASSLTGNTE. The entire CDR3 protein is CASSLTGNTEAFF.

To note about this clone: Read data end 3 residues before the CDR3 end; the end is taken from the germline J gene. This chain links TRBV2 with TRBJ1-5; 9 nucleotides line up with TRBD1. Germline assignment: CDR1 SNHLY and CDR2 FYNNEI. The CDR3 is made up of 15 amino acids. The V segment lost 8 bases and the J segment 7 bases; nucleotides outside the gene matches: 12. The CDR3 loop reads CASSRGQGPQQPQHF. Incomplete CDR3 DNA: TGTGCCAGCTCGAGAGGACAGGGGCCGCAACAGCCC.

Notes on this clone: Sequencing ends 3 residues short of the CDR3 end; the germline J gene provides the rest. This sequence joins TRBV20-1 and TRBJ1-6; 8 bases are shared with TRBD1. The CDR3 covers 13 residues. The junction had 4 bases not matched to a gene; V was cut back by 5 bases and J by 7 bases. The germline V gene encodes CDR1 DFQATT and CDR2 SNEGSKA (reference sequence). The CDR3 reads CSASGQVNSPLHF. CDR3 DNA (partial): TGCAGTGCTTCGGGACAGGTCAATTCACCC.

About this clone itself: The CDR3 end is not reached by the read, which stops 3 residues before it; the germline J gene fills it in. The rearrangement links TRBV7-8 to TRBJ1-1, with D unresolved. Germline V CDR1 and CDR2: SGHVS, FQNEAQ. V lost 1 base, J lost 4 bases, and 7 bases lay in between. This CDR3 is built from 13 residues. The CDR3 bases that were read are TGTGCCAGCAGCTTAGGGGCGGGCACTGAA. This translates into CASSLGAGTE. The CDR3 in full is CASSLGAGTEAFF.

Concerning this clone: From the germline J gene comes the end of the CDR3, since the read stops 3 residues before it. The V call is TRBV4-1, the J call TRBJ2-5; 9 bases line up with TRBD2. V lost 6 bases, J lost 5 bases, and 16 bases stayed unmatched. The CDR3 is 17 residues long. CDR1 is MGHRA and CDR2 is YSYEKL in the germline V gene. CDR3: CASREAGTSLRRETQYF. The sequenced CDR3 bases are TGCGCCAGCAGGGAGGCTGGGACTAGCCTTAGGAGGGAGACC.

Concerning this clone: Sequencing ends 3 residues short of the CDR3 end; the germline J gene provides the rest. The chain employs TRBV20-1 and TRBJ1-2, with D perhaps matching TRBD1 (5 bases). V lost 5 bases and J lost 7, with 11 bases in between. This CDR3 region has 11 residues. CDR1 is DFQATT and CDR2 is SNEGSKA in the germline V gene (reference sequence). Partial CDR3 DNA: TGCAGTGCTGGGGGGAAGAGTGGC. It is translated as CSAGGKSG. The entire CDR3 protein is CSAGGKSGYTF.